The rows below give T cell receptor beta chains drawn from one sample of a study of blood T cell repertoires in COVID-19. Data came from immunoSEQ multiplex PCR; TCRdb stores just in-frame clones and leaves some out. The sample lists fewer than 250,000 clones; 75% to 90% were seen once. The sample consisted of peripheral blood. These receptors all come from a man between 25 and 39 years old with acute or convalescent COVID-19. CDR3s include the opening cysteine and the closing phenylalanine or tryptophan. The D gene is left open where the match is weak. Some rows mark clone size as missing; the rest say once, few, many or name a class of expanded clone.

.,.,TRBV5-1,TRBJ2-5,TGCGCCAGCAGCTTGGCGTGGACAAGAGCAGGGGAGACCCAGTACTTC,CASSLAWTRAGETQYF
.,once,TRBV18,TRBJ1-5,TGTGCCAGCTCACCCCTTGGGGGGAATCAGCCCCAGCATTTT,CASSPLGGNQPQHF
TRBD1,.,TRBV7-3,TRBJ1-6,TGTGCCAGCAAAGGACAGGGGGATTTTTCACCCCTCCACTTT,CASKGQGDFSPLHF
.,few,TRBV5-1,TRBJ1-4,TGCGCCAGCAGCCAATCGACAGGCCCTGCAACTAATGAAAAACTGTTTTTT,CASSQSTGPATNEKLFF
.,.,TRBV9,TRBJ2-5,TGTGCCAGCAGCGTAAGCGGCACGAGAATAGAGACCCAGTACTTC,CASSVSGTRIETQYF
TRBD1,.,TRBV27,TRBJ2-7,TGTGCCAGCAGTCAGGGACAGGGCTACGAGCAGTACTTC,CASSQGQGYEQYF
.,once,TRBV5-1,TRBJ2-7,TGCGCCAGCAGCTTGGATCGGTACGAGCAGTACTTC,CASSLDRYEQYF
.,.,TRBV28,TRBJ2-5,TGTGCCAGCAGCCGTCTTAGACAGCAAGAGACCCAGTACTTC,CASSRLRQQETQYF
TRBD1,once,TRBV7-6,TRBJ1-6,TGTGCCAGCAGCGGACAGGGTTTCTCACCCCTCCACTTT,CASSGQGFSPLHF
.,.,TRBV5-1,TRBJ2-3,TGCGCCAGCAGCTTCATCGGAGATACGCAGTATTTT,CASSFIGDTQYF
.,.,TRBV2,TRBJ2-5,TGTGCCGGGGGGTCGGGGATGTACCAAGAGACCCAGTACTTC,CAGGSGMYQETQYF
.,once,TRBV11-2,TRBJ1-1,TGTGCCAGCAGCCCCATGACAGTCACTGAAGCTTTCTTT,CASSPMTVTEAFF
TRBD1,.,TRBV28,TRBJ2-5,TGTGCCAGCAGATCCGGGACAGGGTTACAAGAGACCCAGTACTTC,CASRSGTGLQETQYF
.,.,TRBV9,TRBJ1-4,TGTGCCAGCAGCCCCGGTGGTAATGAAAAACTGTTTTTT,CASSPGGNEKLFF
.,.,TRBV5-1,TRBJ1-3,TGCGCCAGCAGTCCTTCTACAGGGGGAAACACCATATATTTT,CASSPSTGGNTIYF
TRBD1,.,TRBV18,TRBJ1-2,TGTGCCAGCTCAGACAGGGTTTCCTACTATGGCTACACCTTC,CASSDRVSYYGYTF
TRBD1,.,TRBV19,TRBJ2-5,TGTGCCAGTAGTAGAGGGTACAGGGGCCAAGAGACCCAGTACTTC,CASSRGYRGQETQYF
.,.,TRBV7-2,TRBJ2-7,TGTGCCAGCAGCTCGCAGGGAAGTTACGAGCAGTACTTC,CASSSQGSYEQYF
.,few,TRBV5-1,TRBJ1-2,TGCGCCAGCAGCTTGCTTGATATTGGACAGATCAGCTACTTC,CASSLLDIGQISYF
.,.,TRBV7-9,TRBJ1-6,TGTGCCAGCAGTTTGACAGGTGACAATTCACCCCTCCACTTT,CASSLTGDNSPLHF
.,.,TRBV9,TRBJ1-5,TGTGCCAGCAGCGTAGCAGGGAATAGCAATCAGCCCCAGCATTTT,CASSVAGNSNQPQHF
TRBD2,.,TRBV5-1,TRBJ2-1,TGCGCCAGCAGTCCTCAAGCGGGGGCCCTATACAATGAGCAGTTCTTC,CASSPQAGALYNEQFF
TRBD1,.,TRBV3-1/TRBV3-2,TRBJ1-6,TGTGCCAGCAGCCACCGGGACAGTTTCCCCAATTCACCCCTCCACTTT,CASSHRDSFPNSPLHF
.,.,TRBV6-1,TRBJ2-6,TGTGCCAGCAGTGAACCGGTGAGGGCCAACGTCCTGACTTTC,CASSEPVRANVLTF
TRBD2,.,TRBV5-1,TRBJ2-3,TGCGCCAGCAGATGGGAGGGCCGAAATACGCAGTATTTT,CASRWEGRNTQYF
.,.,TRBV30,TRBJ1-1,TGTGCCTGGAGTGTAAGACAGGAAGCTTTCTTT,CAWSVRQEAFF
.,.,TRBV3-1/TRBV3-2,TRBJ2-2,TGTGCCAGCAGCCTGGATTTTACCTCCGGGGGGCTGTTTTTT,CASSLDFTSGGLFF
.,.,TRBV10-1,TRBJ2-3,TGCGCCAGCAGCTACGGTGGCGGGGGCACAGATACGCAGTATTTT,CASSYGGGGTDTQYF
TRBD1,.,TRBV11-1,TRBJ1-1,TGTGCCAGCAGCGCGACAGGGGGATGGACTGAAGCTTTCTTT,CASSATGGWTEAFF
.,.,TRBV11-3,TRBJ2-2,TGTGCCAGCAGCTCCGGCGGCCCCACCGGGGAGCTGTTTTTT,CASSSGGPTGELFF
TRBD1,.,TRBV25-1,TRBJ1-2,TGTGCCAGCAGTTCCTCAGGGGGCGTCTTCGGCTACACCTTC,CASSSSGGVFGYTF
.,.,TRBV6-6,TRBJ1-3,TGTGCCAGCAGTTACGCGGCAAACTCTGGAAACACCATATATTTT,CASSYAANSGNTIYF
.,.,TRBV4-1,TRBJ1-2,TGCGCCAGCAGCCAAGATTTCAGGGAAGCTAACTATGGCTACACCTTC,CASSQDFREANYGYTF
TRBD1,.,TRBV5-1,TRBJ2-1,TGCGCCAGCAGCCCGGACAGGAGCCATCTGGAGCAGTTCTTC,CASSPDRSHLEQFF
.,.,TRBV7-9,TRBJ1-1,TGTGCCAGCAGCCCAACGGGGATGAACACTGAAGCTTTCTTT,CASSPTGMNTEAFF
.,.,TRBV19,TRBJ1-5,TGTGCCAGTAACAGGGAATTCTATCAGCCCCAGCATTTT,CASNREFYQPQHF
TRBD2,.,TRBV28,TRBJ2-1,TGTGCCAGCAGTCAGAGAGGACTAGCTAATGAGCAGTTCTTC,CASSQRGLANEQFF
.,.,TRBV3-1/TRBV3-2,TRBJ2-7,TGTGCCAGCAGCCGAACTACGTCAGGGGCCTCACCCCACGAGCAGTACTTC,CASSRTTSGASPHEQYF
.,.,TRBV6-1,TRBJ1-5,TGTGCCAGCAGTGATAGGGGCGGGACGGCGAGTCATAGCAATCAGCCCCAGCATTTT,CASSDRGGTASHSNQPQHF
.,.,TRBV6-5,TRBJ1-2,TGTGCCAGCAATCAACAGGGTCGGGGGGAAGGCTACACCTTC,CASNQQGRGEGYTF
.,.,TRBV27,TRBJ1-2,TGTGCCAGCAGTTTATCAGCTTTCTATGGCTACACCTTC,CASSLSAFYGYTF
TRBD2,.,TRBV27,TRBJ2-2,TGTGCCAGCAGTTTATATCCGGCTAGCGGAGTGAACACCGGGGAGCTGTTTTTT,CASSLYPASGVNTGELFF
.,.,TRBV20-1,TRBJ2-7,TGCAGTGCTAGCGGTACCTACGAGCAGTACTTC,CSASGTYEQYF
.,.,TRBV9,TRBJ1-2,TGTGCCAGCAGCGTAGAGCCCAAAAACTATGGCTACACCTTC,CASSVEPKNYGYTF
.,.,TRBV6-5,TRBJ1-3,TGTGCCTCAGCAGTTACGGGTGGAAACACCATATATTTT,CASAVTGGNTIYF
TRBD1,.,TRBV30,TRBJ1-2,TGTGCCTGGAGTACACAGGGGGCGTATGGCTACACCTTC,CAWSTQGAYGYTF